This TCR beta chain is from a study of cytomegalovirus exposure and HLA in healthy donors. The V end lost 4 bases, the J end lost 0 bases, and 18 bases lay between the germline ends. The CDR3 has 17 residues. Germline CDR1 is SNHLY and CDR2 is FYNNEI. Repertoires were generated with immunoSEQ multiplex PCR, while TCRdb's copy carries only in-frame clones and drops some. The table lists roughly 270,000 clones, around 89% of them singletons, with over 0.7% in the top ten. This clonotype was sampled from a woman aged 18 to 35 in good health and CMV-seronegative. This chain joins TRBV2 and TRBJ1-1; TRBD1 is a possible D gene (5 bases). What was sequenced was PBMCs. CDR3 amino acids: CASSGDELRGMNTEAFF. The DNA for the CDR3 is TGTGCCAGCAGTGGGGATGAGCTGCGGGGGATGAACACTGAAGCTTTCTTT.